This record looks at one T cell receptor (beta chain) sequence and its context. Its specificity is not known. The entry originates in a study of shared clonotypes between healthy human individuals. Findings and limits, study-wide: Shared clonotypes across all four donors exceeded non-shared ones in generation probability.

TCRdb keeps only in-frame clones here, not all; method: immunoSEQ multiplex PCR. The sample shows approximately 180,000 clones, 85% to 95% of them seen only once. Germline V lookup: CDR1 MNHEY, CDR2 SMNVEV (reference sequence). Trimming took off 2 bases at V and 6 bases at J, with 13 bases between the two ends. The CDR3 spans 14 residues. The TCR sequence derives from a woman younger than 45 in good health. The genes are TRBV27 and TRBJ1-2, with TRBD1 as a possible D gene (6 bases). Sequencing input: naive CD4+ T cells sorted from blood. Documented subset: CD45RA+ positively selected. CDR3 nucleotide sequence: TGTGCCAGCAGTTTAACAGGGACCCACGATGGCTACACCTTC. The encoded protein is CASSLTGTHDGYTF.